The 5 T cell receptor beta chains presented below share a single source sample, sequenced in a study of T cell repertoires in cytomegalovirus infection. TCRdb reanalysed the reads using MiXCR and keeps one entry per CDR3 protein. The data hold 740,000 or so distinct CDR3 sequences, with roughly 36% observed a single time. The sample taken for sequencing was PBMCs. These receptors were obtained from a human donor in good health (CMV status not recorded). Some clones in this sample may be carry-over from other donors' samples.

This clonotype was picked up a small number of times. The CDR3 reads CASSPGAGTRKETQYF. In DNA form, the CDR3 reads TGTGCCAGCAGCCCGGGGGCCGGGACTAGAAAAGAGACCCAGTACTTC. This chain links TRBV7-2 with TRBJ2-5, with TRBD2 identical over 8 bases. The CDR3 totals 16 residues. With 5 bases clipped from V and 3 bases from J, the junction kept 11 bases outside the gene matches. The V gene's germline CDR1 is SGHTA and CDR2 FQGNSA.

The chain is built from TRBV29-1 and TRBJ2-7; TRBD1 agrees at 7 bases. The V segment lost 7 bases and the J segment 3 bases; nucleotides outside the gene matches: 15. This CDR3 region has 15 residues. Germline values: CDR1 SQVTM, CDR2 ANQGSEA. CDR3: CSAQAPGTADYEQYF. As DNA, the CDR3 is TGCAGCGCCCAGGCCCCTGGGACAGCAGACTACGAGCAGTACTTC.

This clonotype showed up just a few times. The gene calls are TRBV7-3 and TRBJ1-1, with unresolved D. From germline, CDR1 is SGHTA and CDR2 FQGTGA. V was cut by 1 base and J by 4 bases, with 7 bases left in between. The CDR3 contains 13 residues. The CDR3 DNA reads TGTGCCAGCAGCTTAAACTGGGGCACTGAAGCTTTCTTT. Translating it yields CASSLNWGTEAFF.

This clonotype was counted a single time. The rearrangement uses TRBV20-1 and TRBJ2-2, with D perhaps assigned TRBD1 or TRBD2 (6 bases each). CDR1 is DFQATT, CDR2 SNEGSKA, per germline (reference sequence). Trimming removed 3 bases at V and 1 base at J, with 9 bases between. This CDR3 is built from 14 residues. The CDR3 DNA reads TGCAGTGCTAGCGGGGGCCTGAACACCGGGGAGCTGTTTTTT. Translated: CSASGGLNTGELFF.

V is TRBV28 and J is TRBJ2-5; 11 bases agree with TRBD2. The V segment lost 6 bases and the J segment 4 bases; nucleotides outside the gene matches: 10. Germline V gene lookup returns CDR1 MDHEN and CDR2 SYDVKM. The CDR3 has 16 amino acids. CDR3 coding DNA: TGTGCCAGCAGCTCCAGACTAGCGGGACAAGGAGAGACCCAGTACTTC. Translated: CASSSRLAGQGETQYF.